This T cell receptor beta chain was observed in a study of CD8+ T cells in alopecia areata. Overall study: Dosing with tofacitinib proceeded for 6 to 18 months, followed by 6 months off drug.

The sequencing template was cDNA reverse transcribed from extracted RNA. TCRdb keeps only in-frame clones here, not all; method: immunoSEQ multiplex PCR. The sample has approximately 210,000 clones, roughly three fifths seen once; the top ten hold under 1.5%. Between the trimmed V and J ends, which lost 7 bases and 7 bases, there was a span of 14 bases. Germline CDR1 SQVTM, CDR2 ANQGSEA. This CDR3 spans 11 amino acids. Indicated treatment: oral pan-JAK inhibitor, 5-10 mg twice daily. The sequences come from CD4+ T cells sorted from blood, collected around week 50, from a patient treated with tofacitinib. This clonotype originated in a human donor with alopecia areata. This chain links TRBV29-1 with TRBJ2-7; a weak D match, TRBD1 (5 bases). The CDR3 here is CSAVTDWEQYF. In nucleotides, the CDR3 is TGCAGCGCCGTGACAGATTGGGAGCAGTACTTC.